One T cell receptor (beta chain) is described in this entry. This sample is drawn from a study of T cell changes during pregnancy in multiple sclerosis. Method: immunoSEQ multiplex PCR; TCRdb's copy keeps in-frame clones and lacks some. The sample holds about 70,000 clones, roughly 94% seen once. The length of the CDR3 is 16 residues. Unmatched junction bases numbered 10, after V lost 5 bases and J lost 2 bases. Per the germline V gene, CDR1 is SGHTA and CDR2 is FQGNSA. The TCR originated in a female donor with multiple sclerosis, enrolled in a pregnancy study. The chain employs TRBV7-2 and TRBJ1-2, with 8 bases identical to TRBD1. The sequencing used peripheral blood, collected in the third trimester of pregnancy. In nucleotides, the CDR3 is TGTGCCAGCAGCACCCGGACAGGGCCCCAGAACTATGGCTACACCTTC. Translation: CASSTRTGPQNYGYTF.